These 6 T cell receptor beta chains originate from one sample sequenced in a study of CD8 T cells in Susac syndrome. cDNA came from about 0.5 to 1 ug RNA primed by random hexamers. Via MiXCR, TCRdb re-called the immunoSEQ multiplex PCR reads, giving one row per CDR3 protein. Here the sample spans 150,000 to 180,000 distinct CDR3 sequences, around 96% being singletons. Sequencing was done on a sample of CD4+ T cells from PBMCs. These receptors all stem from a human donor with Susac syndrome.

V is TRBV25-1 and J is TRBJ2-5; D unresolved. The V end was cut by 1 base, the J end by 0 bases, with 6 bases between. Looked up from germline, CDR1 is MGHDK and CDR2 is SYGVNS. The CDR3 spans 14 residues. The CDR3 is CASSESTYQETQYF. CDR3 coding DNA: TGTGCCAGCAGTGAATCTACGTACCAAGAGACCCAGTACTTC.

The chain recombines TRBV7-7 with TRBJ2-2; D is unresolved. Trimming removed 0 bases at V and 9 bases at J, with 8 bases between. CDR1 is SSHAT, CDR2 FNYEAQ, per germline (reference sequence). There are 13 residues in the CDR3. CDR3 in amino acids: CASSLARDRELFF. The CDR3 DNA sequence: TGTGCCAGCAGCTTAGCGCGCGACCGGGAGCTGTTTTTT.

The J gene is TRBJ1-6, the V gene TRBV19; D is possibly TRBD1 (6 bases). This CDR3 contains 14 residues. Per germline, CDR1 LNHDA and CDR2 SQIVND (reference sequence). The V and J ends lost 6 bases and 7 bases respectively, with 13 bases between them. This CDR3 reads CASRQGPGNSPLHF. In DNA form, the CDR3 reads TGTGCCAGTAGGCAGGGGCCGGGCAATTCACCCCTCCACTTT. Together with reference TRBV19 and TRBJ1-6, the CDR3 gives the full variable domain: DGGITQSPKYLFRKEGQNVTLSCEQNLNHDAMYWYRQDPGQGLRLIYYSQIVNDFQKGDIAEGYSVSREKKESFPLTVTSAQKNPTAFYLCASRQGPGNSPLHFGNGTRLTVT.

This chain links TRBV6-6 with TRBJ1-5; D gene ambiguous. Trimming removed 8 bases from V and 7 bases from J, with 12 bases in between. This CDR3 has 12 residues. CDR1 is MNHNY and CDR2 is SVGAGI in the germline V gene (reference sequence). The CDR3, as DNA: TGTGCCAGCTGCGAGTTACGGCAGCCCCAGCATTTT. It is translated as CASCELRQPQHF.

The gene calls are TRBV6-2 or TRBV6-3 and TRBJ1-2; 8 nucleotides align to TRBD1. The CDR3 loop spans 15 amino acids. Germline V gene sequence: CDR1 MNHEY, CDR2 SVGEGT. V lost 6 bases, J lost 4 bases, and 10 bases stayed unmatched. CDR3 nucleotides: TGTGCCAGCAGGCCACCGGGACAGGCGACCTATGGCTACACCTTC. Translating gives CASRPPGQATYGYTF.

The chain recombines TRBV23-1 with TRBJ2-5; D ambiguous. TRBV23-1 is recorded as an ORF, its role being uncertain. V lost 1 base and J 4 bases, leaving 10 bases between the germline ends. This CDR3 spans 14 amino acids. CDR3 nucleotides: TGCGCCAGCAGTCAATGTAAAGTCGGAGAGACCCAGTACTTC. Translating gives CASSQCKVGETQYF.